This TCR beta chain was recovered during a study of T-cell memory formation after mild COVID-19 (dated by TCRdb to 2020 to 2022). At the level of the whole study: TCR sequence clusters from the two donors were found to be largely donor specific. In a couple of donors, T-cell clones that expanded and contracted after mild COVID-19 were tracked by sequencing TCRalpha and TCRbeta repertoires over time. The cohort was made up of two young adult volunteers, one female and one male, who were previously healthy. Study-wide conclusions, independent of this receptor: Contracting CD4+ clones turned up mainly in the CM and EM memory subsets, whereas EMRA was where CD8+ clones were enriched. Some responding clones were detected in pre-infection memory, suggesting pre-existing cross-reactive memory T cells joined the SARS-CoV-2 response. Balanced CD4/CD8 phenotypes were observed for clones contracting from day 15 to 85, whereas a bias towards CD4+ was observed for a second wave of clones expanding from day 15 to 37. SARS-CoV-2 specificity was not confirmed for the second-wave clones peaking on day 37. The study included only a couple of mild cases, and larger cohorts that include severe cases with pre-infection samples were judged to be necessary.

At least ten counts were recorded for this clonotype. The antigen this receptor binds is unknown. It has no much larger one-base neighbor in the sample; base qualities were not kept. Reads for this sample came from an Illumina NovaSeq 6000. TCRalpha and TCRbeta cDNA libraries were built by 5'RACE with constant-segment primers, adding sample barcodes and unique molecular identifiers. RNA was extracted from every sample with Trizol reagent. Libraries were amplified in two PCR steps, with a second sample barcode and Illumina TruSeq adapters added in the second step. Sequencing of the libraries was done on an Illumina NovaSeq, producing 2 x 150 bp paired-end reads. On the study's bioinformatics: The reads were demultiplexed and collapsed into UMI-guided consensus sequences using migec v1.2.7. Using mixcr v2.1.11, UMI consensuses were aligned to TRA and TRB V and J templates and then assembled into clonotypes. A clonotype was counted as expanded or contracted only if both edgeR and NoisET called the change significant, with noise models trained on biological replicates. For edgeR calls, the cutoffs were a false discovery rate-adjusted p below 0.01 and a log2 fold-change threshold of 1. As an exploratory analysis of dynamics, max-normalized trajectories of the 1000 most abundant clonotypes were examined by PCA with hierarchical clustering. Separately sequenced CD4+ and CD8+ repertoires were used to assign a CD4 or CD8 phenotype to each responding clone. TCRdb trimmed public reads at Q25 via fastp, called clones via MiXCR and kept in-frame beta chains. Entries that share a CDR3 protein sequence are merged under the most common genes and DNA. In this record, the V and J calls reflect TCRdb's handling and not the investigators' own analysis. The sample table lists roughly 560,000 distinct CDR3 sequences, around 21% of them with a count of one. The ten most abundant clones make up about 12% of the sample.

CDR3 length: 15 amino acids, cysteine to phenylalanine. CDR3 DNA is the only sequence kept; it has 45 bases, read in frame from the first base. The germline V gene sets CDR1 to MGHDK and CDR2 to SYGVNS. Trimming removed 3 bases from V and 6 bases from J; the gene matches leave 6 bases unexplained. PBMCs were isolated by Ficoll-Paque density gradient centrifugation. The specimen sequenced was PBMCs or a T cell subset sorted from them (not recorded which). This TCR was recovered from an adult woman who had mild COVID-19 (a few samples of this study predate the infection). The sample titles of this study are shuffled in the database, so cell type and time point are left out; the donor was told from shared clones. The chain couples TRBV25-1 to TRBJ2-2, with 8 junctional bases fitting TRBD2. Read as DNA, the sequence is TGTGCCAGCAGTGATTTAGCGGGGACACCCGGGGAGCTGTTTTTT. Translated, it gives CASSDLAGTPGELFF.